This T cell receptor (beta chain) derives from a study of blood T cells in healthy people across ages. J gave up 0 bases and V 5 bases, and 10 bases lay outside the gene matches. The CDR3 contains 17 residues. CDR1 and CDR2 (germline): MNHNY, SVGAGI (reference sequence). It was with a sample-barcoded 5' primer and a J-beta primer mix that a second PCR of about 7 to 12 cycles was run. Every molecule of cDNA carried a tag from a template-switch adaptor with 12 random nucleotides. TCRdb reprocessed the 5' RACE reads with MiXCR, giving one entry per CDR3 protein. The sample holds about 750,000 distinct CDR3 sequences, approximately 53% seen once. Whole-study findings and limits: CMV status of donors was not determined, possibly confounding expanded clonotype changes. A roughly linear fall in TCR beta diversity per million T cells was seen with increasing age. Because sorting was not performed, PBMCs prevented conclusive naive versus antigen-experienced comparison.

A note on this clonotype: What it binds is unknown.

The sequenced sample was blood. The receptor was isolated from a man aged 80 or over in good health. The chain uses TRBV6-6 and TRBJ2-7; 10 positions agree with TRBD2. CDR3 nucleotide sequence: TGTGCCAGCAGTACGGGGACTAGCGCACTCTACTCCTACGAGCAGTACTTC. Amino acids: CASSTGTSALYSYEQYF.